This T cell receptor (beta chain) comes out of a study of blood T cell repertoires in COVID-19. Study as a whole: Material from acute and convalescent COVID-19 was sourced from the United States, Italy and Spain. PBMCs, B-cell-depleted T cells, or T cells provided the cDNA or gDNA that made up the material.

Original processing methods: Estimation of nucleated cell counts relied on the amplification of reference gene primers. Method: immunoSEQ multiplex PCR; TCRdb's copy keeps in-frame clones and lacks some. The DNA was the basis for D and trimming; V, J and clone size are from that table. The data show more than 300,000 clones, around 82% seen once. This CDR3 spans 15 amino acids. CDR1 is MGHRA and CDR2 is YSYEKL in the germline V gene. V lost 7 bases and J 0 bases, leaving 12 bases between the germline ends. The table lists this clone with a count of one. The TCR sequence derives from a woman aged 45-59 years with acute or convalescent COVID-19. The chain recombines TRBV4-1 with TRBJ1-4; no reliable D call. Sequenced material: peripheral blood. CDR3 amino acids: CASKSPQSTNEKLFF. CDR3 bases: TGCGCCAGCAAGTCCCCCCAGTCAACTAATGAAAAACTGTTTTTT.